This T cell receptor (beta chain) emerged from a study of blood T cell repertoires in COVID-19. This CDR3 region has 14 residues. CDR1 and CDR2 (germline): LNHNV, YYDKDF (reference sequence). The V segment lost 8 bases and the J segment 4 bases; nucleotides outside the gene matches: 5. In the authors' methods: Amplification with reference gene primers provided the estimates of nucleated cell counts. The data were produced by immunoSEQ multiplex PCR, yet TCRdb's version contains in-frame clones alone and is incomplete. The V and J calls and the clone size are those of that table, but D and trimming were determined from the DNA. The table lists 210,000 or so clones, 81% of them singletons. Across about two dozen US areas, participants ranged in age from about 18 to 90 years. Categorization into cohorts depended on clinical history that participants reported.

The chain employs TRBV15 and TRBJ2-1, with 10 bases that match TRBD1. Sequencing used PBMCs or T cells enriched from blood (not recorded which). The sequence was obtained from a woman in her forties or fifties with acute COVID-19. CDR3 amino acids: CATSLGQGYNEQFF. For the CDR3, the DNA is TGTGCCACCTCTCTGGGACAGGGGTACAATGAGCAGTTCTTC.